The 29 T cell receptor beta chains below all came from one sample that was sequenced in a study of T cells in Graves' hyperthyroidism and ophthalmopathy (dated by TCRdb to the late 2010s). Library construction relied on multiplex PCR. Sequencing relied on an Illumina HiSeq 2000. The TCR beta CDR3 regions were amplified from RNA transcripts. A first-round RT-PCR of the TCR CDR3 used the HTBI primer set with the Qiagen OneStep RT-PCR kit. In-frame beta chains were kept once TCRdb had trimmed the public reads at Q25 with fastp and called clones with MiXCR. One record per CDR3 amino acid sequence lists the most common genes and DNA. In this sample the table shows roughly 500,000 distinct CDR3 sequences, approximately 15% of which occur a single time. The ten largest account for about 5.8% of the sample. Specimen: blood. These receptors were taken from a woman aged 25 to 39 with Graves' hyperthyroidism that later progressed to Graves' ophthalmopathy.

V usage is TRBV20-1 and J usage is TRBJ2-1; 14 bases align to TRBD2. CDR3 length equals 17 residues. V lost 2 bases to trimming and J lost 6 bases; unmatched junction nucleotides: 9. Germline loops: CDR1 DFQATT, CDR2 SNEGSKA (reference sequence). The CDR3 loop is CSARLRSGLAGGNEQFF. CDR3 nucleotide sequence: TGCAGTGCTAGACTAAGATCCGGACTAGCGGGAGGCAATGAGCAGTTCTTC.

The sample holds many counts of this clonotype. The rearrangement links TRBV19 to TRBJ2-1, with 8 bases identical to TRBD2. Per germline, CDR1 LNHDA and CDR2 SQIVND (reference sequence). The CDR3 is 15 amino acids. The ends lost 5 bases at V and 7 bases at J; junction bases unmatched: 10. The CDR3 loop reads CASSFAGTSVNEQFF. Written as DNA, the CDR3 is TGTGCCAGTAGTTTCGCCGGGACTAGTGTTAATGAGCAGTTCTTC.

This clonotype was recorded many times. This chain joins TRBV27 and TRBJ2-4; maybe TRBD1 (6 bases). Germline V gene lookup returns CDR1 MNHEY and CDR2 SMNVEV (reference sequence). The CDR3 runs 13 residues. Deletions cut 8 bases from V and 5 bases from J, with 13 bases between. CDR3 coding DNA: TGTGCCAGCGATACAGGGATTGAAAACATTCAGTACTTC. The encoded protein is CASDTGIENIQYF.

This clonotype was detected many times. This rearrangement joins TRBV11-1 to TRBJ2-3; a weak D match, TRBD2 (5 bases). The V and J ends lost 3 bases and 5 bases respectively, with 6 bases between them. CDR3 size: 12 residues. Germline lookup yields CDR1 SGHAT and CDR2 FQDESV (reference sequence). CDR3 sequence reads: CASSFGEDTQYF. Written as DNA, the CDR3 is TGTGCCAGCAGCTTCGGGGAAGATACGCAGTATTTT. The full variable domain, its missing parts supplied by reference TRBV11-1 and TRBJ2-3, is EAEVAQSPRYKITEKSQAVAFWCDPISGHATLYWYRQILGQGPELLVQFQDESVVDDSQLPKDRFSAERLKGVDSTLKIQPAELGDSAMYLCASSFGEDTQYFGPGTRLTVL.

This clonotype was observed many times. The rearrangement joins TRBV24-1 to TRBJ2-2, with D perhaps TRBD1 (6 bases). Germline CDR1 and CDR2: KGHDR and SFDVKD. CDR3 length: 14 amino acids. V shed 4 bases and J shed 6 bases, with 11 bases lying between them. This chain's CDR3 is CATSDIQGAGELFF. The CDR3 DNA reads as TGTGCCACCAGTGACATACAGGGTGCCGGGGAGCTGTTTTTT.

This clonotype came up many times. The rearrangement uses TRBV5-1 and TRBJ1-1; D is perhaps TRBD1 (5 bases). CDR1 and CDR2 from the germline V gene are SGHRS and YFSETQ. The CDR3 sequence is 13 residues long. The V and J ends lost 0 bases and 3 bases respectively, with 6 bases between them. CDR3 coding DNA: TGCGCCAGCAGCTTGGGACAGTACACTGAAGCTTTCTTT. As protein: CASSLGQYTEAFF.

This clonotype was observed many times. CDR3 coding DNA: TGTGCCAGCAGCTCTACGTTGAATCAGCCCCAGCATTTT. It is translated as CASSSTLNQPQHF. The rearrangement links TRBV27 to TRBJ1-5; unclear D gene. The germline CDR1 and CDR2 sequences are MNHEY and SMNVEV (reference sequence). The length of the CDR3 is 13 residues. Between the trimmed V and J ends, which lost 6 bases and 4 bases, there was a span of 10 bases.

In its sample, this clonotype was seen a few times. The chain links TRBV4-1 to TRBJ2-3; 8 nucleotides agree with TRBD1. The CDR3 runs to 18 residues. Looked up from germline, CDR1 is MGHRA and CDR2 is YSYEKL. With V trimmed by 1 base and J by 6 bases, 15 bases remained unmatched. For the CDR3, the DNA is TGCGCCAGCAGCCAAGCCCGGGACAGGTTTAGGGGAAGGGATACGCAGTATTTT. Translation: CASSQARDRFRGRDTQYF.

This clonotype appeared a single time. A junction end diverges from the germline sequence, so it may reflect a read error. The CDR3 loop reads CASISQIAGNTKAFF. The CDR3 DNA is TGTGCCAGCATCTCCCAAATCGCGGGGAACACTAAAGCTTTCTTT. The chain is built from TRBV12-3 or TRBV12-4 and TRBJ1-1; D gene ambiguous. The CDR3 is 15 amino acids.

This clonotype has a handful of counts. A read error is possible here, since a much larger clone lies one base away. The CDR3 DNA reads TGCAGCGTCCGACGGGTGGTCAGCACTGAAGCTTTCTTT. This encodes CSVRRVVSTEAFF. The J gene is TRBJ1-1, the V gene TRBV29-1, with D unclear. The CDR3 covers 13 residues. The germline gives CDR1 SQVTM, CDR2 ANQGSEA. The V end was cut by 6 bases, the J end by 4 bases, with 15 bases between.

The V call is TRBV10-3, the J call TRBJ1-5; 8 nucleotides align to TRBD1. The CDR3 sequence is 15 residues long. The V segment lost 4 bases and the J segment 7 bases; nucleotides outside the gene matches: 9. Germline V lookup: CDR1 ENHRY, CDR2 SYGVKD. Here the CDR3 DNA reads TGTGCCATCAGTGCCTACTCAGGGGGCGGGCAGCCCCAGCATTTT. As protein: CAISAYSGGGQPQHF.

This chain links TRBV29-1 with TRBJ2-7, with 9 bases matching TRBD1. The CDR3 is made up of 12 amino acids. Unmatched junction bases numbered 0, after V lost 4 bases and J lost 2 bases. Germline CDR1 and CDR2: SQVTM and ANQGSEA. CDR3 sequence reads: CSVGQGAYEQYF. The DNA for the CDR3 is TGCAGCGTTGGACAGGGGGCCTACGAGCAGTACTTC.

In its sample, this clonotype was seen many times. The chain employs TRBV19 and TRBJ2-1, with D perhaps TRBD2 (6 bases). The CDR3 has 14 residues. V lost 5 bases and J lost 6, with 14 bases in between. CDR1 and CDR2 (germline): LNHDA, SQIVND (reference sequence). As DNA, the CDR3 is TGTGCCAGTAGTGCGGGGACGGCCGGCAATGAGCAGTTCTTC. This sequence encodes CASSAGTAGNEQFF.

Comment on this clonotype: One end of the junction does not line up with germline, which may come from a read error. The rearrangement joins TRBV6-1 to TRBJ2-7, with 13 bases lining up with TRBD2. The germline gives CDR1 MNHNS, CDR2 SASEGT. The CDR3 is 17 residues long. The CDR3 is CAGRDQTSGRFPYEQYF. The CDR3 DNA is TGTGCCGGCAGGGACCAGACTAGCGGGAGGTTCCCCTACGAGCAGTACTTC.

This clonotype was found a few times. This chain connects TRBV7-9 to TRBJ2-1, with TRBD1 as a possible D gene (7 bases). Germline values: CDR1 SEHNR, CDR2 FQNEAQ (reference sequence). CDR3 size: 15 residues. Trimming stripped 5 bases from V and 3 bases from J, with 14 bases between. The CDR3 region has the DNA TGTGCCAGCAGCGGAGGGACAGTGAACTACAATGAGCAGTTCTTC. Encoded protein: CASSGGTVNYNEQFF. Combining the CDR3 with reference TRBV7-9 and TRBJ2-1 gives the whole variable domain DTGVSQNPRHKITKRGQNVTFRCDPISEHNRLYWYRQTLGQGPEFLTYFQNEAQLEKSRLLSDRFSAERPKGSFSTLEIQRTEQGDSAMYLCASSGGTVNYNEQFFGPGTRLTVL.

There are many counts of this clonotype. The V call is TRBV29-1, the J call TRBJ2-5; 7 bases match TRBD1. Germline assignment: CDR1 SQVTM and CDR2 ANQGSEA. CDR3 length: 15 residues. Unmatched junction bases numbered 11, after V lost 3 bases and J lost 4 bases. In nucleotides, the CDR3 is TGCAGCGTTGACCGAGCAAGACAGGGCCCAGAGACCCAGTACTTC. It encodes CSVDRARQGPETQYF.

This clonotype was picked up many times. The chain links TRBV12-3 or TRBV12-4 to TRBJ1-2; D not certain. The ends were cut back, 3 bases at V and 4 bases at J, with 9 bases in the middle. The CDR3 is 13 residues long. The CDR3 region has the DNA TGTGCCAGCAGTTTCCTCAGAGTCTATGGCTACACCTTC. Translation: CASSFLRVYGYTF.

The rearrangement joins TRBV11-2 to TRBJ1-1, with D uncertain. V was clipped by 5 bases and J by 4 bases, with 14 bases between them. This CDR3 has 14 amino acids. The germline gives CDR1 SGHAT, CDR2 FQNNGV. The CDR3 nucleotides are TGTGCCAGCAGCACGAGGACCTTGAGCACTGAAGCTTTCTTT. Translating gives CASSTRTLSTEAFF.

In nucleotides, the CDR3 is TGTGCCAGCAGCGCCGGGACAGGACCCTTCTACGAGCAGTACTTC. It encodes CASSAGTGPFYEQYF. The V and J genes are TRBV7-2 and TRBJ2-7; TRBD1 aligns across 8 bases. The V gene's germline CDR1 is SGHTA and CDR2 FQGNSA. The CDR3 runs 15 residues. J was trimmed by 3 bases and V by 5 bases; bases with no gene match: 9.

The CDR3 is CASSGQGATETQYF. For the CDR3, the DNA is TGTGCCAGCAGCGGACAGGGGGCAACAGAGACCCAGTACTTC. This chain uses TRBV11-3 with TRBJ2-5, with 11 bases matching TRBD1. V lost 5 bases, J lost 4 bases, and 3 bases stayed unmatched. Germline V lookup: CDR1 SGHNT, CDR2 YENEEA. The CDR3 has 14 amino acids.

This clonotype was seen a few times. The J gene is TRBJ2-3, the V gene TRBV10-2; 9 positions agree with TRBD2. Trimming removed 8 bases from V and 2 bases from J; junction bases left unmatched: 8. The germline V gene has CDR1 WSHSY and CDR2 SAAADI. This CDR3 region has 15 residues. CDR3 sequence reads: CASGSAGGNTDTQYF. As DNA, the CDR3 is TGCGCCAGCGGGTCGGCGGGAGGGAACACAGATACGCAGTATTTT.

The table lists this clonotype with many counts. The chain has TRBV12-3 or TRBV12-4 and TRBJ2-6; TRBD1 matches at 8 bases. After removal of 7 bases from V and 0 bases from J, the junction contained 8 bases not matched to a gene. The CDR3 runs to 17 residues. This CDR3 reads CASILGQGRSGANVLTF. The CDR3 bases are TGTGCCAGCATATTAGGACAGGGCCGCTCTGGGGCCAACGTCCTGACTTTC.

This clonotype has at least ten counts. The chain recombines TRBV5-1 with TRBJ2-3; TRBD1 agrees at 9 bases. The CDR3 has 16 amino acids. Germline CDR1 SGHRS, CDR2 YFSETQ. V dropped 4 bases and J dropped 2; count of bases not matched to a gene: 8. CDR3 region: CASSAGQGGSTDTQYF. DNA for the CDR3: TGCGCCAGCAGCGCGGGACAGGGTGGGTCCACAGATACGCAGTATTTT.

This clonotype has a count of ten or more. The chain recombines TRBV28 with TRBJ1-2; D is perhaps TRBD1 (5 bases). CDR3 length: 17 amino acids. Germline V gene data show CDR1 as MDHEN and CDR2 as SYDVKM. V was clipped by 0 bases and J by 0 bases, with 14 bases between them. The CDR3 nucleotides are TGTGCCAGCAGTTTATGGGAGGGGAGGGGAACTAACTATGGCTACACCTTC. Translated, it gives CASSLWEGRGTNYGYTF.

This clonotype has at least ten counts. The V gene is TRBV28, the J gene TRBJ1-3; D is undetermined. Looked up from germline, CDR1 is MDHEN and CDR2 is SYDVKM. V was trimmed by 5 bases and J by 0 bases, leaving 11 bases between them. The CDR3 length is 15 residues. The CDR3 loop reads CASSAYGSSGNTIYF. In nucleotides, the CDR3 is TGTGCCAGCAGTGCCTATGGGAGCTCTGGAAACACCATATATTTT. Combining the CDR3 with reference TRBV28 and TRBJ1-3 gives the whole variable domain DVKVTQSSRYLVKRTGEKVFLECVQDMDHENMFWYRQDPGLGLRLIYFSYDVKMKEKGDIPEGYSVSREKKERFSLILESASTNQTSMYLCASSAYGSSGNTIYFGEGSWLTVV.

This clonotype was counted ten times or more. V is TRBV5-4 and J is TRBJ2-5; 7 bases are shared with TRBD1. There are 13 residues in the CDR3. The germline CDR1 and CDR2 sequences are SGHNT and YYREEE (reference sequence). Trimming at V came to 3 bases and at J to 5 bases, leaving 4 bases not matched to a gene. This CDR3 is CASSSTGEETQYF. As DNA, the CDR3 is TGTGCCAGCAGCTCCACAGGGGAGGAGACCCAGTACTTC.

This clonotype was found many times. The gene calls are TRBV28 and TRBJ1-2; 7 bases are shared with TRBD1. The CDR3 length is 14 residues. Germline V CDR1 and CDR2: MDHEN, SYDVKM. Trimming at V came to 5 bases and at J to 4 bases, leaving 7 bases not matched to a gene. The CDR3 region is CASSRRDSSYGYTF. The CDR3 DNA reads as TGTGCCAGCAGTCGACGGGACAGCTCCTATGGCTACACCTTC.

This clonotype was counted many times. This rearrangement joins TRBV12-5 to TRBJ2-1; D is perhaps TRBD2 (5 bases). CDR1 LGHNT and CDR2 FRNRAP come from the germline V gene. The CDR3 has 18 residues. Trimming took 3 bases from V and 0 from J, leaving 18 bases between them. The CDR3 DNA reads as TGTGCTAGTGGTTTACTATGGGGAGACGGCGGCTCCTACAATGAGCAGTTCTTC. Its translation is CASGLLWGDGGSYNEQFF.

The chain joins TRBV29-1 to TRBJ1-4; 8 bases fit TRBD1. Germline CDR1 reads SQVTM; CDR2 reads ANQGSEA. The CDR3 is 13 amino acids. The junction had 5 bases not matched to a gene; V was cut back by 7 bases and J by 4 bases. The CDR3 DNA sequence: TGCAGCGCCAGGGGGCAGGGTAATGAAAAACTGTTTTTT. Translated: CSARGQGNEKLFF.